The present entry profiles one T cell receptor (beta chain) with its context. As yet, its antigen is unknown. At one end, the junction sequence differs from germline, possibly due to a read error. Germline CDR1 SGHAT, CDR2 FQNNGV. The CDR3 sequence is 16 residues long. Molecular-barcoded quantitative 5'-RACE produced these TCR beta libraries. From the 5' RACE reads, TCRdb called clonotypes with MiXCR, one entry per CDR3 protein. The data hold over 600,000 distinct CDR3 sequences, with around a fifth observed a single time. The data were obtained in a study of CD8 T cells in ankylosing spondylitis. Study outcomes and limitations: Reportedly, significant enrichment of disease-linked clones occurred in matched ankylosing spondylitis synovial fluid. Seemingly characteristic of ankylosing spondylitis blood was a TCR beta motif consisting of about 8 highly homologous variants. Past studies reported some motif variants in reactive arthritis synovial fluid and blood.

V and J are TRBV11-2 and TRBJ1-1; D is possibly TRBD1 (5 bases). Input material: blood, either unsorted or a sorted T cell fraction (not recorded which). The receptor's source is a male donor with ankylosing spondylitis. The CDR3 region is CASSLLETDMNTEAFF. The CDR3 nucleotides are TGTGCCAGCAGCTTACTCGAGACAGACATGAACACTGAGGCTTTCTTT.